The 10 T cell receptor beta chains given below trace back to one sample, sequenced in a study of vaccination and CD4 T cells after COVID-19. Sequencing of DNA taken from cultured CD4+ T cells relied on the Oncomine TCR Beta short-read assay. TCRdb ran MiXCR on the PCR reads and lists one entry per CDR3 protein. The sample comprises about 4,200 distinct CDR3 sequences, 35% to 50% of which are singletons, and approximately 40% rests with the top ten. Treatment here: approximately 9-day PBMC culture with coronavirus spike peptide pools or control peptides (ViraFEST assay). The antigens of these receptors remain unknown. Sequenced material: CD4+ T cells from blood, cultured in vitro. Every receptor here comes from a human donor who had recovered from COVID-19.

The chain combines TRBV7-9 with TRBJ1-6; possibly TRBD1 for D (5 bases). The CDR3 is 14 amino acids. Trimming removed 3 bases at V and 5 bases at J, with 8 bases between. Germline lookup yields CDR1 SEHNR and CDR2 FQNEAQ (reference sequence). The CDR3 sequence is CASSFDRNNSPLHF. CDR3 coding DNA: TGTGCCAGCAGCTTTGACAGAAATAATTCACCCCTCCACTTT. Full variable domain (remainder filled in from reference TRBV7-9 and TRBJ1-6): DTGVSQNPRHKITKRGQNVTFRCDPISEHNRLYWYRQTLGQGPEFLTYFQNEAQLEKSRLLSDRFSAERPKGSFSTLEIQRTEQGDSAMYLCASSFDRNNSPLHFGNGTRLTVT.

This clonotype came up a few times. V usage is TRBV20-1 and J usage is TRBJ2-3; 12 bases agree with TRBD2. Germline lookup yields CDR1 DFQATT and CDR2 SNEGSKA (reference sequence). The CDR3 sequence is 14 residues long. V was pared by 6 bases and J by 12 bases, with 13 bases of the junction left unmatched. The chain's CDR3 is CSAKLAGGPGIQYF. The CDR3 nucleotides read TGCAGTGCCAAACTAGCGGGAGGCCCGGGTATACAGTATTTT.

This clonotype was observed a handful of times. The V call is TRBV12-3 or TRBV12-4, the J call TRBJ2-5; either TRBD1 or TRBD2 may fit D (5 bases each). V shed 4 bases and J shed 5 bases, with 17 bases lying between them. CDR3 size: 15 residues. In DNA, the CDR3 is TGTGCCAGCAGTTGGGACCCTACTCGTAGGGAGACCCAGTACTTC. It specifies CASSWDPTRRETQYF.

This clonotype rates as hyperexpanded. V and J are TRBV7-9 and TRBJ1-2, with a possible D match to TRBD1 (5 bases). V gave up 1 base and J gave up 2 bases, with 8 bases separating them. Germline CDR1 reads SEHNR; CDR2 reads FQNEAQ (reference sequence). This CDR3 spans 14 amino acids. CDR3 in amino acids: CASSLVSGNYGYTF. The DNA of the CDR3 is TGTGCCAGCAGCTTAGTGTCAGGGAACTATGGCTACACCTTC.

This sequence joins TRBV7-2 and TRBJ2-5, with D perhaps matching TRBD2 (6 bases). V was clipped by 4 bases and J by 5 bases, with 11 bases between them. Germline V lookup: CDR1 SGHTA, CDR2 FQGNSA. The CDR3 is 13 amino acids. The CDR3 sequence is CASSSRLEETQYF. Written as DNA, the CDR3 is TGTGCCAGCAGCTCAAGACTAGAGGAGACCCAGTACTTC.

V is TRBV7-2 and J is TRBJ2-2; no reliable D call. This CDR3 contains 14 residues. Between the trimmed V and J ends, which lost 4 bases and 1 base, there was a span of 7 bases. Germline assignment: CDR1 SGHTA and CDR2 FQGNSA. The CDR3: CASSYGWNTGELFF. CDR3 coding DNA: TGTGCCAGCAGCTATGGATGGAACACCGGGGAGCTGTTTTTT.

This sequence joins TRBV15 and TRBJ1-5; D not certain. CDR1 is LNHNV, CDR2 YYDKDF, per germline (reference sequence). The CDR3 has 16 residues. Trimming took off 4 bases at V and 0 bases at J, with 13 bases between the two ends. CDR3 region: CATSNRDTYSNQPQHF. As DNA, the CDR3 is TGTGCCACCAGCAATCGGGATACCTATAGCAATCAGCCCCAGCATTTT.

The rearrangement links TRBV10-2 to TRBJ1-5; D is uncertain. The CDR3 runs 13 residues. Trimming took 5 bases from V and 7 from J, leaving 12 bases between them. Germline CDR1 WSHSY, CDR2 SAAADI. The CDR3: CASSSGEGQPQHF. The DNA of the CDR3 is TGCGCCAGCAGTTCCGGGGAGGGACAGCCCCAGCATTTT.

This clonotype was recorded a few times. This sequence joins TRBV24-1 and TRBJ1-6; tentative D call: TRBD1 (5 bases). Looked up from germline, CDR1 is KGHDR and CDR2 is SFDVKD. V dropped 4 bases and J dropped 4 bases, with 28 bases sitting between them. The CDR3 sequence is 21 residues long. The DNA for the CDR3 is TGTGCCACCAGTGACCCCCCCGGGCAGGGCCCGGTCTTAGAATATAATTCACCCCTCCACTTT. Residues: CATSDPPGQGPVLEYNSPLHF.

The CDR3 DNA reads TGTGCCAGCAGTCTACGGACAGGGGGTGATTATGGCTACACCTTC. Protein: CASSLRTGGDYGYTF. V is TRBV12-3 or TRBV12-4 and J is TRBJ1-2; 10 bases fit TRBD1. The length of the CDR3 is 15 residues. Trimming cost V 5 bases and J 5 bases; bases outside gene matches: 8.